This TCR beta chain was recorded in a study of tumor-infiltrating lymphocytes in primary liver carcinoma. They got blood RNA out of unsorted whole blood and also pulled out germline DNA. The patients, who had chronic HBV infection, were treatment-naive (untreated). Whole-study findings and limits: A significantly higher top-250-clone fraction was recorded for tumors than for blood (p = 0.039).

As for this clonotype: Its antigen is currently unknown.

From germline, CDR1 is SQVTM and CDR2 ANQGSEA. This CDR3 contains 14 residues. The V end was cut by 5 bases, the J end by 1 base, with 11 bases between. The template, 500 ng total RNA, yielded TCR beta cDNA made with a constant-region primer. What produced the TCR beta libraries was three nested multiplex PCR rounds using slightly modified ARM-PCR. TRBV1-TRBV30 forward and Cbeta reverse primers drove the first two approximately 10-cycle rounds. One entry per CDR3 protein results from TCRdb running MiXCR on the multiplex PCR reads. In the table there are hundreds of thousands of distinct CDR3 sequences, around three fifths of which are singletons.

Sequenced: peripheral blood. The chain carries TRBV29-1 and TRBJ2-2, with D unclear. This TCR derives from a woman aged 25 to 39 with primary liver carcinoma and hepatitis B virus infection. Here the CDR3 reads CSVPAGGNTGELFF. DNA for the CDR3: TGCAGCGTTCCAGCCGGCGGGAACACCGGGGAGCTGTTTTTT.